This TCR beta chain was obtained from a study of T cell responses to AZD1222 COVID-19 vaccine. V was clipped by 5 bases and J by 1 base; unmatched bases: 4. The CDR3 extends over 15 amino acids. Looked up from germline, CDR1 is SGHVS and CDR2 is FQNEAQ. General study findings and limits: Nearly half of spike-specific TCRs reportedly go after variant regions that carry no mutations. Baseline serostatus was positive in only six AZD1222 recipients. With dominance at 160-218 and 743-854, vaccine-associated CD4 TCRs spanned spike. Scientists sampled the repertoires only once the peak T cell response had passed.

This clone is a singleton in its sample. The target antigen is unknown. Method: immunoSEQ multiplex PCR; TCRdb's copy keeps in-frame clones and lacks some. The table lists under 150,000 clones, about nine tenths of them singletons, with about 6.8% in the top ten. Sequences were derived from peripheral blood, sampled 28 days after the second AZD1222 dose. V gene TRBV7-8 combines with J gene TRBJ2-2; 7 nucleotides agree with TRBD1. This TCR was recovered from an adult who received the AZD1222 COVID-19 vaccine. The CDR3 protein is CASSKGQRNTGELFF. The CDR3, as DNA: TGTGCCAGCAGCAAGGGACAGAGGAACACCGGGGAGCTGTTTTTT.